This T cell receptor (beta chain) was recorded in a study of blood T cell repertoires in COVID-19. In the study overall: Sources were T cells, B-cell-depleted T cells, or PBMCs; the material itself was cDNA or gDNA.

Data came from immunoSEQ multiplex PCR; TCRdb stores just in-frame clones and leaves some out. In the table there are 210,000 or so clones, 89% of which are singletons. Trimming removed 5 bases from V and 0 bases from J, with 17 bases in between. Germline CDR1 and CDR2: SQVTM and ANQGSEA. The CDR3 has 16 amino acids. The gene calls are TRBV29-1 and TRBJ1-3; D is perhaps TRBD1 (5 bases). Source material: peripheral blood. This sequence originates from a woman between 40 and 50 years old with acute or convalescent COVID-19. The CDR3 reads CSVKYGAPFSGNTIYF. CDR3 in DNA: TGCAGCGTTAAGTATGGGGCCCCTTTCTCTGGAAACACCATATATTTT.